This T cell receptor (beta chain) was captured by sequencing in a study of cytomegalovirus exposure and HLA in healthy donors. V gave up 5 bases and J gave up 3 bases; unmatched junction bases: 10. Germline V lookup: CDR1 LNHDA, CDR2 SQIVND (reference sequence). This CDR3 is 18 amino acids long. The PCR contained 60 Vbeta and 13 Jbeta primers. The protocol was immunoSEQ multiplex PCR, while the TCRdb copy is restricted to in-frame clones and leaves out a portion. The sample consists of 70,000 to 95,000 clones, 70% to 85% of them appearing once. Study results and caveats: According to a later analysis, donors in an Asian-associated ancestry cluster reportedly had fewer N-insertions than the approximately 730-donor mean.

A word on this clone: Its antigen is unidentified.

The J gene is TRBJ2-1, the V gene TRBV19, with 13 nucleotides matching TRBD2. This TCR derives from a human donor in good health. The sequencing sample was made of PBMCs. Written as DNA, the CDR3 is TGTGCCAGTAGTGCTCATCCGGGACTAGCGGGGCTCTACAATGAGCAGTTCTTC. This codes for CASSAHPGLAGLYNEQFF.